This T cell receptor (beta chain) emerged from a study of blood T cell repertoires in COVID-19. The data were produced by immunoSEQ multiplex PCR, yet TCRdb's version contains in-frame clones alone and is incomplete. The sample consists of some 150,000 clones, 80% to 90% of them appearing once. The CDR3 covers 17 residues. The V end lost 4 bases, the J end lost 0 bases, and 16 bases lay between the germline ends. Per germline, CDR1 MNHNS and CDR2 SASEGT. The receptor comes from a human donor in a cohort sampled during active COVID-19. The sequenced sample consisted of peripheral blood. The chain combines TRBV6-1 with TRBJ1-3; D might be TRBD1 (5 bases). CDR3 sequence: CASSVYAGPYSGNTIYF. DNA of the CDR3: TGTGCCAGCAGTGTATACGCGGGACCCTACTCTGGAAACACCATATATTTT.